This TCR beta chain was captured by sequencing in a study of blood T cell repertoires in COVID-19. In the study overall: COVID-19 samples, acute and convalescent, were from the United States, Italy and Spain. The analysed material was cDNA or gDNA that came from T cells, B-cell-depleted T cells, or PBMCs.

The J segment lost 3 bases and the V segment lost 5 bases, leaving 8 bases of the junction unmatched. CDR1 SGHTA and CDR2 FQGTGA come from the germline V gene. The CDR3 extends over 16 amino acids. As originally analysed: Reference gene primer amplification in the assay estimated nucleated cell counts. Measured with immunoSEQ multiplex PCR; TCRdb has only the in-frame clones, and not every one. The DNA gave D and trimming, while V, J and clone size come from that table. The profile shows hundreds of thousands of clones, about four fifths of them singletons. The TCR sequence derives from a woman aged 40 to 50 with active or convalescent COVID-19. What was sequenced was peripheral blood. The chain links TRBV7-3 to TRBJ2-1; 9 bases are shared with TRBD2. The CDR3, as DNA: TGTGCCAGCAGCGTAATGGGACTAGCTGGCTACAATGAGCAGTTCTTC. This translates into CASSVMGLAGYNEQFF. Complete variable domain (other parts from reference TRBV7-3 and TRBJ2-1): GAGVSQTPSNKVTEKGKYVELRCDPISGHTALYWYRQSLGQGPEFLIYFQGTGAADDSGLPNDRFFAVRPEGSVSTLKIQRTERGDSAVYLCASSVMGLAGYNEQFFGPGTRLTVL.